A selection of T cell receptor beta chains follows, all from one sample in a study of graft-versus-host responses after intestinal transplantation. Sequencing was performed with immunoSEQ multiplex PCR; in TCRdb, only in-frame clones are kept and a portion is missing. The table shows over 100,000 clones, with 90% to 95% occurring only once. Their specific antigens are unknown. The starting material was unstimulated CD8+ T cells sorted from spleen or lymph node cells, obtained before intestinal transplant. These receptors all come from a human donor who received an intestinal transplant. The CDR3 runs from the conserved cysteine through the conserved F or W. Fields, in order: clone size, D gene, J gene, V gene, CDR3 DNA, CDR3 protein. The D gene is left open where the match is weak. Where a row states a size, it is once, few, many or the class of an expanded clone; other rows omit it.

>-|-|TRBJ1-6|TRBV19
TGTGCCAGTACCCCCGGGACTGGAAATTCACCCCTCCACTTT
CASTPGTGNSPLHF
>once|-|TRBJ2-7|TRBV14
TGTGCCAGCAGCCAAGAGAGTAGCCCCGAGCAGTACTTC
CASSQESSPEQYF
>-|-|TRBJ2-7|TRBV6-1
TGTGCCAGCAGTGAACGGGGCGGTGAGCAGTACTTC
CASSERGGEQYF
>-|TRBD2|TRBJ2-3|TRBV2
TGTGCCAGCACTAGCGGGAGAGGGACAGATACGCAGTATTTT
CASTSGRGTDTQYF
>-|TRBD1|TRBJ1-3|TRBV28
TGTGCCAGCAGTCCCCAGGGGGCCTCTGGAAACACCATATATTTT
CASSPQGASGNTIYF
>-|TRBD1|TRBJ2-7|TRBV29-1
TGCAGCGTTGAGACAGGGAGCTCCTACGAGCAGTACTTC
CSVETGSSYEQYF
>-|-|TRBJ2-7|TRBV4-1
TGCGCCAGCAGCCAGCGGATTAGCGGCTACGAGCAGTACTTC
CASSQRISGYEQYF
>-|TRBD2|TRBJ2-1|TRBV2
TGTGCCAGCAGAAAACTAGCGGGAGGTCACAATGAGCAGTTCTTC
CASRKLAGGHNEQFF
>-|TRBD1|TRBJ2-2|TRBV5-6
TGTGCCGGATCAGGGGGGAACACCGGGGAGCTGTTTTTT
CAGSGGNTGELFF
>-|-|TRBJ1-1|TRBV7-9
TGTGCCAGCAGCTCCTACTCCACTGAAGCTTTCTTT
CASSSYSTEAFF
>-|-|TRBJ2-1|TRBV6-5
TGTGCCAGCAGCGGGGGACACGGGGACGAGCAGTTCTTC
CASSGGHGDEQFF